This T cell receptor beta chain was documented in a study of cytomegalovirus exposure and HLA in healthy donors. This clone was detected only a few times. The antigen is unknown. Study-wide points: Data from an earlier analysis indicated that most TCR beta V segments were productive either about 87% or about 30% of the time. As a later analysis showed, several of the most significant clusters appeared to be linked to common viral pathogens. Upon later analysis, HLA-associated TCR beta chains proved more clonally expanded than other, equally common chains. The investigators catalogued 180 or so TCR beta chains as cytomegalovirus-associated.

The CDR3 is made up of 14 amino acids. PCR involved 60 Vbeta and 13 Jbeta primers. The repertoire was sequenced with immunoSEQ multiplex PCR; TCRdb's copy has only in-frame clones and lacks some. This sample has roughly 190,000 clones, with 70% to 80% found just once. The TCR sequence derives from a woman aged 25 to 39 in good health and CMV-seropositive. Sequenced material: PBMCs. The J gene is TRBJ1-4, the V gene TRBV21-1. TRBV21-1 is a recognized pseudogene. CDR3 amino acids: CASSKARTNEKLFF. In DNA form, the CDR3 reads TGTGCCAGCAGCAAAGCGAGAACTAATGAAAAACTGTTTTTT.